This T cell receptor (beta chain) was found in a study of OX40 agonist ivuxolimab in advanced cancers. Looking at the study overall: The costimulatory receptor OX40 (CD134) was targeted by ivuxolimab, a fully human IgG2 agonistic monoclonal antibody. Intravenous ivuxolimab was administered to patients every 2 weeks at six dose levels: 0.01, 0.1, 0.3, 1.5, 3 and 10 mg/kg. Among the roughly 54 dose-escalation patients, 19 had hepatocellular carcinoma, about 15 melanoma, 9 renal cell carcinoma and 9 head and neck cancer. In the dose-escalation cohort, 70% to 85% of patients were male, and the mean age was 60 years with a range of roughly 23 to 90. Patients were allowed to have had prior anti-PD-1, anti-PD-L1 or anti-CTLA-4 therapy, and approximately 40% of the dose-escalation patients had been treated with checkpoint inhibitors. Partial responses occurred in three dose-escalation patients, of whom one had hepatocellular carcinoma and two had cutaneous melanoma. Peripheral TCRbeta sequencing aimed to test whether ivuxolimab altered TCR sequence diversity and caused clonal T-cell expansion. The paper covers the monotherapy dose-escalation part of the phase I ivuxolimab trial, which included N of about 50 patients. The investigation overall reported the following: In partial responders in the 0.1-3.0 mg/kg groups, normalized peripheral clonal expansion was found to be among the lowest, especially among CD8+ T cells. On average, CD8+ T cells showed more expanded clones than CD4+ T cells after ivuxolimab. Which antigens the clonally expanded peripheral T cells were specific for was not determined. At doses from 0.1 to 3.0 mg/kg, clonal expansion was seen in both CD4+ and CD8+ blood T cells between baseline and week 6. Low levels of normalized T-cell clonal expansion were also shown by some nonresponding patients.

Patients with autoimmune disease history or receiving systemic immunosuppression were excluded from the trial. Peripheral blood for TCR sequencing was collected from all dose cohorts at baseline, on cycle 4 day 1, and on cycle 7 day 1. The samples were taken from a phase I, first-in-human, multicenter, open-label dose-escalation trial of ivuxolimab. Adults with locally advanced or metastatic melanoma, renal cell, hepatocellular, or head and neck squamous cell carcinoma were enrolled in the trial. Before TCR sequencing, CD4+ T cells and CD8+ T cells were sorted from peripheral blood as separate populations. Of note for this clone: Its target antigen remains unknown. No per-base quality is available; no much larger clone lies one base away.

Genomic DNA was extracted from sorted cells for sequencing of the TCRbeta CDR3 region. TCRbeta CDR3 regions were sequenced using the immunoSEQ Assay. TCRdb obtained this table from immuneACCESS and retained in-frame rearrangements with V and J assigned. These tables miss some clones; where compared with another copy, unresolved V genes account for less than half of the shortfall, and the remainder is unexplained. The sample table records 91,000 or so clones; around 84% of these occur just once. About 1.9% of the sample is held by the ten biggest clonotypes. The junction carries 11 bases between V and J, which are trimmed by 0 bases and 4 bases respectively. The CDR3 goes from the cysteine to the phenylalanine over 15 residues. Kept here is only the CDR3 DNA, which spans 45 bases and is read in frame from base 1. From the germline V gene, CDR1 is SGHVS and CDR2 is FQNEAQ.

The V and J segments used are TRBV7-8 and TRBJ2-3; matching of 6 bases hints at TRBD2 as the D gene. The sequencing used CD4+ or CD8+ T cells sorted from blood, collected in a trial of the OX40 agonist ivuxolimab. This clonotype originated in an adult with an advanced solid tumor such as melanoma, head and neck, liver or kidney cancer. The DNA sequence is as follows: TGTGCCAGCAGCTTAGCGTCGGGGGTGTCAGATACGCAGTATTTT. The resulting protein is CASSLASGVSDTQYF.